This T cell receptor (beta chain) was sequenced during a study of blood T cell repertoires in COVID-19. Across the whole study: Sites in the United States, Italy and Spain provided acute and convalescent COVID-19 samples.

The method was immunoSEQ multiplex PCR; TCRdb's version includes in-frame clones alone and lacks a portion of them. Of some 390,000 clones listed, just under 90% were seen once; the top ten hold 1.5% to 2%. Germline CDR1 and CDR2: SGHTS and YDEGEE. V shed 7 bases and J 5 bases; nucleotides not matched to a gene: 13. The CDR3 is 16 amino acids. Sequencing used PBMCs or T cells enriched from blood (not recorded which). This receptor was identified in a woman under 40 who had recovered from COVID-19. The chain is built from TRBV5-8 and TRBJ1-5, with TRBD1 matching 9 bases. The CDR3: CASYPMDRGNDQPQHF. DNA for the CDR3: TGTGCCAGCTATCCTATGGACAGGGGAAACGATCAGCCCCAGCATTTT.